The sequence of this T cell receptor (beta chain) was determined in a study of blood T cell repertoires in COVID-19. Per the study methods: Estimation of nucleated cell counts was performed using reference gene primer amplification. The data were produced by immunoSEQ multiplex PCR, yet TCRdb's version contains in-frame clones alone and is incomplete. Clone size and the V and J calls come from that table; the DNA yielded D and trimming. The table records about 140,000 clones, over 75% of them present only once. Germline CDR1 LNHDA, CDR2 SQIVND (reference sequence). The CDR3 extends over 12 amino acids. Trimming cost V 5 bases and J 3 bases, with 7 bases left between them.

The specimen sequenced was peripheral blood. This sequence originates from a human donor in a cohort sampled during active COVID-19. The V call is TRBV19, the J call TRBJ1-2; a possible D gene is TRBD1 (6 bases). The CDR3 DNA sequence: TGTGCCAGTAGTTGGACAGACTATGGCTACACCTTC. This encodes CASSWTDYGYTF.